The rows below give T cell receptor beta chains drawn from one sample of a study of blood T cell repertoires in COVID-19. Repertoires were generated with immunoSEQ multiplex PCR, while TCRdb's copy carries only in-frame clones and drops some. The repertoire holds 350,000 to 450,000 clones, with 65% to 90% as singletons. The specimen sequenced was peripheral blood. The receptor source for this set is a woman in her fifties or sixties with COVID-19, enrolled during active disease. CDR3s include the opening cysteine and the closing phenylalanine or tryptophan. D genes are given only for firm matches. Only part of the rows carry a size: once, few, many, or a class if the clone is expanded.

v_gene: TRBV10-3
j_gene: TRBJ2-5
len: 16
d_gene: -
abundance: -
CDR3nt: TGTGCCATCAGTGAGTCGGTAGCCCCCGGTCAAGAGACCCAGTACTTC
CDR3aa: CAISESVAPGQETQYF

v_gene: TRBV19
j_gene: TRBJ1-6
len: 17
d_gene: -
abundance: -
CDR3nt: TGTGCCAGTAGTATCGCAGGACAGCGCTCCTATAATTCACCCCTCCACTTT
CDR3aa: CASSIAGQRSYNSPLHF

v_gene: TRBV7-9
j_gene: TRBJ1-6
len: 17
d_gene: TRBD1
abundance: -
CDR3nt: TGTGCCAGCAGCCCTCCGGGACAGAGCTCCTATAATTCACCCCTCCACTTT
CDR3aa: CASSPPGQSSYNSPLHF

v_gene: TRBV5-4
j_gene: TRBJ2-7
len: 13
d_gene: -
abundance: -
CDR3nt: TGTGCCAGCAGCCGGGGCGGGGCCTACGAGCAGTACTTC
CDR3aa: CASSRGGAYEQYF

v_gene: TRBV7-3
j_gene: TRBJ1-2
len: 15
d_gene: -
abundance: once
CDR3nt: TGTGCCAGCAGCTTACGGGCAGGGGAAGGCGATGGCTACACCTTC
CDR3aa: CASSLRAGEGDGYTF

v_gene: TRBV4-1
j_gene: TRBJ1-1
len: 16
d_gene: -
abundance: -
CDR3nt: TGCGCCAGCGGGGATGGACCCACCCAGGGGAACACTGAAGCTTTCTTT
CDR3aa: CASGDGPTQGNTEAFF

v_gene: TRBV11-2
j_gene: TRBJ1-5
len: 14
d_gene: -
abundance: -
CDR3nt: TGTGCCAGCAGCTCGACAGATAGCAATCAGCCCCAGCATTTT
CDR3aa: CASSSTDSNQPQHF

v_gene: TRBV6-4
j_gene: TRBJ1-2
len: 12
d_gene: -
abundance: -
CDR3nt: TGTGCCAGCAGTGAAGGGGGCTATGGCTACACCTTC
CDR3aa: CASSEGGYGYTF

v_gene: TRBV4-2
j_gene: TRBJ1-4
len: 15
d_gene: TRBD1
abundance: -
CDR3nt: TGTGCCAGCAGCCAAACCGGGACAGGCAATGAAAAACTGTTTTTT
CDR3aa: CASSQTGTGNEKLFF

v_gene: TRBV5-6
j_gene: TRBJ2-3
len: 17
d_gene: TRBD2
abundance: -
CDR3nt: TGTGCCAGCAGCTTGAGACTAGCGGGGGCCTTTACAGATACGCAGTATTTT
CDR3aa: CASSLRLAGAFTDTQYF

v_gene: TRBV6-5
j_gene: TRBJ2-2
len: 14
d_gene: TRBD2
abundance: -
CDR3nt: TGTGCCAGCAGGGGACTAGCTAGCTCCGGGGAGCTGTTTTTT
CDR3aa: CASRGLASSGELFF

v_gene: TRBV4-1
j_gene: TRBJ1-1
len: 17
d_gene: -
abundance: once
CDR3nt: TGCGCCAGCAGCCAAGAAGTCCGTGACAGGTGGAACACTGAAGCTTTCTTT
CDR3aa: CASSQEVRDRWNTEAFF

v_gene: TRBV19
j_gene: TRBJ1-1
len: 16
d_gene: -
abundance: once
CDR3nt: TGTGCCAGTAGCCACACGGGTACTCGGCCGAACACTGAAGCTTTCTTT
CDR3aa: CASSHTGTRPNTEAFF

v_gene: TRBV5-1
j_gene: TRBJ2-5
len: 15
d_gene: -
abundance: -
CDR3nt: TGCGCCAGCAGCTTGGTTTTTGCGGGTCAAGAGACCCAGTACTTC
CDR3aa: CASSLVFAGQETQYF